The T cell receptor (beta chain) described here comes from a study of vaccination and CD4 T cells after COVID-19. In the study overall: The post-vaccine samples came a median roughly 72 days after dose two (range 14 to 241). Study-level findings and limits: Median numbers of SARS-CoV-2-reactive clonotypes increased from around 20 to 38 (not a significant change).

Cultured CD4+ T cell DNA underwent sequencing with the Oncomine TCR Beta short-read assay. TCRdb reprocessed the PCR reads with MiXCR, giving one entry per CDR3 protein. This sample has 19,000 or so distinct CDR3 sequences, with around 46% found just once. Indicated treatment: roughly 10-day PBMC culture with coronavirus spike peptide pools or control peptides (ViraFEST assay). Isolation of CD4+ T cells by negative selection took place after more than 9 days of culture. The CDR3 has 16 residues. V lost 3 bases to trimming and J lost 11 bases; unmatched junction nucleotides: 13. A remark on this clonotype: Its antigen is undetermined.

The rearrangement uses TRBV12-3 or TRBV12-4 and TRBJ1-5, with TRBD1 identical over 10 bases. The clonotype was recovered from a human donor who had recovered from COVID-19. The sequenced sample was CD4+ T cells from blood, cultured in vitro, obtained after SARS-CoV-2 vaccination. The CDR3 region has the DNA TGTGCCAGCAGTTTTGGGGCCGGGACAGGGGCCACAGCCCAGCATTTT. The encoded protein is CASSFGAGTGATAQHF.